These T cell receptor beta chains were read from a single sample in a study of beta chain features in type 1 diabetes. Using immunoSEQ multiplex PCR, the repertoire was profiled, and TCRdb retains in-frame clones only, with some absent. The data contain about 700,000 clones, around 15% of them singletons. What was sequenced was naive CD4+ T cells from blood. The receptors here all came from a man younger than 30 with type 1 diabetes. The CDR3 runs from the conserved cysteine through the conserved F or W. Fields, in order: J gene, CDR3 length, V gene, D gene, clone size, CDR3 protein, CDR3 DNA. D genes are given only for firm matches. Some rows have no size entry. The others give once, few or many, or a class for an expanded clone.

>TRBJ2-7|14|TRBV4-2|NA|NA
CASSQPGGSYEQYF
TGTGCCAGCAGCCAACCAGGCGGCTCCTACGAGCAGTACTTC
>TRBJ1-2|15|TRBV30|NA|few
CAWSDVIGSNYGYTF
TGTGCCTGGAGTGATGTTATCGGTAGTAACTATGGCTACACCTTC
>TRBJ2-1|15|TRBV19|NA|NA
CASRRTPRVYNEQFF
TGTGCCAGTAGGCGGACCCCGAGAGTTTACAATGAGCAGTTCTTC
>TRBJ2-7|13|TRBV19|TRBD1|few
CAVKGQGSYEQYF
TGTGCCGTTAAAGGACAGGGAAGCTACGAGCAGTACTTC
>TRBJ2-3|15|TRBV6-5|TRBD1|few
CASSNPGGSTDTQYF
TGTGCCAGCAGTAACCCAGGGGGTAGCACAGATACGCAGTATTTT
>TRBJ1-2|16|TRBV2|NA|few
CASSRQAGAGVYGYTF
TGTGCCAGCAGTAGACAGGCCGGCGCAGGGGTCTATGGCTACACCTTC
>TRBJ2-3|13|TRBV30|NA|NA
CAWSVQGTDTQYF
TGTGCCTGGAGTGTACAGGGTACAGATACGCAGTATTTT
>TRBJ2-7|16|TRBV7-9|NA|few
CASSLDVVGVVYEQYF
TGTGCCAGCAGCTTAGACGTGGTAGGGGTGGTCTACGAGCAGTACTTC
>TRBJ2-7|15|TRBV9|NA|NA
CASSVGIGVTYEQYF
TGTGCCAGCAGCGTAGGGATCGGGGTCACCTACGAGCAGTACTTC
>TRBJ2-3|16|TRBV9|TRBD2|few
CASSVALRGGLDTQYF
TGTGCCAGCAGCGTAGCTTTGCGGGGGGGCTTAGATACGCAGTATTTT
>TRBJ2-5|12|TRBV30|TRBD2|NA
CASFGGGETQYF
TGTGCCTCGTTTGGGGGGGGAGAGACCCAGTACTTC
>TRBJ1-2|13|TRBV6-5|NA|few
CASSTGQNYGYTF
TGTGCCAGCAGTACTGGACAGAACTATGGCTACACCTTC
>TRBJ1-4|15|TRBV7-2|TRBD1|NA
CASSSGQGTNEKLFF
TGTGCCAGCAGCTCAGGACAGGGTACAAATGAAAAACTGTTTTTT
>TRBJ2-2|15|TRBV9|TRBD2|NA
CASTLTSANTGELFF
TGTGCCAGCACCCTGACTAGCGCGAACACCGGGGAGCTGTTTTTT
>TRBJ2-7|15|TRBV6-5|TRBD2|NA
CASSYGGFGWDEQYF
TGTGCCAGCAGCTACGGGGGGTTTGGTTGGGACGAGCAGTACTTC
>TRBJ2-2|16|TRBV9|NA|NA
CASSVDSGANTGELFF
TGTGCCAGCAGCGTAGATTCGGGGGCGAACACCGGGGAGCTGTTTTTT
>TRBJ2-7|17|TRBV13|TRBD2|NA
CASSLGKLAGISYEQYF
TGTGCCAGCAGCTTAGGCAAGCTAGCGGGGATATCCTACGAGCAGTACTTC
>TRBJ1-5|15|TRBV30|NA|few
CAWRPQGLGNQPQHF
TGTGCCTGGAGACCCCAGGGGCTTGGGAATCAGCCCCAGCATTTT
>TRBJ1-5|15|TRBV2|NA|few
CASMGDPGVGQPQHF
TGTGCCAGCATGGGGGACCCGGGGGTGGGTCAGCCCCAGCATTTT